This record covers a single TCR beta chain. These data are taken from a study of blood T cell repertoires in COVID-19. This CDR3 spans 14 amino acids. Germline V CDR1 and CDR2: LGHDT, YNNKEL (reference sequence). Trimming cost V 4 bases and J 4 bases, with 8 bases left between them. Assay: immunoSEQ multiplex PCR; the TCRdb copy retains only in-frame clones and omits some. The sample contains about 89,000 clones, around three quarters of which appear only once. The sample comprised peripheral blood. This clonotype was sampled from a woman of 80 years or more with acute or convalescent COVID-19. V is TRBV3-1 (or the pseudogene TRBV3-2) and J is TRBJ1-6; D is unclear. CDR3 sequence reads: CASSLSGYNSPLHF. CDR3 in DNA: TGTGCCAGCAGCCTATCGGGATATAATTCACCCCTCCACTTT.